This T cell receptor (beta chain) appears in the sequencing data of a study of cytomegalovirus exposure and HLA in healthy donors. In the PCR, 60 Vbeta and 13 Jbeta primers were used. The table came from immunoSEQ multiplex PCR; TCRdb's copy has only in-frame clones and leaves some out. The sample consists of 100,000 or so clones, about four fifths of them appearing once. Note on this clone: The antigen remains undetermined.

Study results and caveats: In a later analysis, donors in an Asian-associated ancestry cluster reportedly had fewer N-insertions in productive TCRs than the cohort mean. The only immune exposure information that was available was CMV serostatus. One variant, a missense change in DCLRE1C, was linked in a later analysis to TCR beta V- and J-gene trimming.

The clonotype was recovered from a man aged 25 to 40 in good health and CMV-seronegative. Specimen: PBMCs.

CDR3 sequence reads: CASSSAGPSNQPQHF. CDR3 sequence (DNA): TGTGCCAGCAGTTCGGCGGGGCCGAGCAATCAGCCCCAGCATTTT. This chain links TRBV28 with TRBJ1-5; D is perhaps TRBD1 (5 bases). Germline CDR1 is MDHEN and CDR2 is SYDVKM. V was trimmed by 4 bases and J by 1 base, leaving 11 bases between them. The length of the CDR3 is 15 residues.